One T cell receptor beta chain is described in this entry. Other DNA sequences in the sample encode the same CDR3. With 6 bases removed from V and 5 bases from J, the gap between germline ends came to 13 bases. CDR3 length: 13 residues. Looked up from germline, CDR1 is MDHEN and CDR2 is SYDVKM. The sample belongs to a study of blood T cell repertoires in COVID-19. Study-level background: Whether acute or convalescent, the COVID-19 samples came from the United States, Italy and Spain.

Enrolled through a virtual design, the participants were between roughly 18 and 100 years of age and came from 24 US areas. Self-reported history from a screening survey and questionnaire set each donor's cohort. Some clones are missing from TCRdb's copy, which holds only in-frame ones; the method was immunoSEQ multiplex PCR. The sample lists some 210,000 clones; roughly 86% were seen once. This receptor was obtained from a man younger than 35 with acute COVID-19. This chain joins TRBV28 and TRBJ1-2, with D perhaps TRBD1 (6 bases). Sequencing was done on a sample of PBMCs or T cells enriched from blood (not recorded which). The CDR3 bases are TGTGCCAGCAGCTCCGGACAGTCATATGGCTACACCTTC. Amino acid sequence: CASSSGQSYGYTF.